A single sample is the source of the 27 T cell receptor beta chains below, sequenced in a study of tissue T cells after allogeneic stem cell transplantation. TCRdb's copy holds only in-frame clones and misses some; the assay was immunoSEQ multiplex PCR. The sample shows some 48,000 clones, about 73% of them seen only once. Sequencing was carried out using sorted cells pooled from one or two spleens. These receptors came from a pool of C57BL/6 mice in good health.

Note on this clone: The gene names here belong to mouse. The DNA ends 1 residue before the CDR3 does, and the rest of the CDR3 is filled in from the germline J gene. The rearrangement joins TRBV5 to TRBJ2-3; tentatively, D is TRBD1 or TRBD2 (6 bases each). This CDR3 has 15 amino acids. CDR1 and CDR2 from the germline V gene are LGHNA and YNLKQL (reference sequence). V lost 4 bases, J lost 1 base, and 12 bases lay in between. The DNA read from the CDR3 is TGTGCCAGCAGCCCAGACGGGGGCGGTGCAGAAACGCTGTAT. Amino acid sequence: CASSPDGGGAETLY. The CDR3, in full, reads CASSPDGGGAETLYF.

Turning to this clone: Gene names and germline match the mouse. The read stops 1 residue short of the end of the CDR3; the missing end is completed from the germline J gene. The sample has other DNA sequences that encode this CDR3 too. V usage is TRBV13-1 and J usage is TRBJ2-7; 13 nucleotides agree with TRBD2. Germline-derived CDR1 and CDR2 are NSHNY and SYGAGN. V trimming: 3 bases; J trimming: 7 bases; junction bases outside the gene matches: 4. The CDR3 contains 14 residues. CDR3 sequence: CASSGGLGGREQYF. The CDR3 DNA, read in part, is TGTGCCAGCAGTGGTGGACTGGGGGGGCGGGAACAGTAC.

Comments on this clone: These gene names are mouse names. The missing CDR3 end, 1 residue past where the read stops, is filled in from the germline J gene. The same CDR3 also results from other DNA sequences found in this sample. The V and J genes are TRBV16 and TRBJ2-5; maybe TRBD2 (6 bases). Trimming stripped 0 bases from V and 3 bases from J, with 7 bases between. This CDR3 is 14 amino acids long. Germline assignment: CDR1 SGHSA and CDR2 FRNQAP. The CDR3 sequence is CASSLETGQDTQYF. The sequenced CDR3 bases are TGTGCAAGCAGCTTAGAGACTGGTCAAGACACCCAGTAC.

This clone was recorded a few times. Germline and genes: mouse. From the germline J gene comes the end of the CDR3, since the read stops 1 residue before it. This chain connects TRBV17 to TRBJ1-5; 10 bases agree with TRBD1. The CDR3 runs to 12 residues. V lost 11 bases to trimming and J lost 4 bases; unmatched junction nucleotides: 2. The germline V gene encodes CDR1 MNHDT and CDR2 YYDKIL. The CDR3 region is CAWTGGNQAPLF. The CDR3 bases that were read are TGTGCTTGGACAGGGGGAAACCAGGCTCCGCTT.

This clone was recorded once. The germline and genes are mouse ones. Read data end 1 residue before the CDR3 end; the end is taken from the germline J gene. The J gene is TRBJ2-5, the V gene TRBV3; no definite D call. CDR1 and CDR2 from the germline V gene are SNHLY and FYNGKV (reference sequence). This CDR3 spans 12 amino acids. V lost 1 base, J lost 10 bases, and 9 bases lay in between. The CDR3 sequence is CASSLDSGSQYF. Partial CDR3 DNA: TGTGCCAGCAGCTTAGACAGCGGGTCCCAGTAC.

On this clone itself: The genes and germline here are from mouse. The CDR3 extends 1 residue past the end of the read, so its final part is completed from the germline J gene. The gene calls are TRBV13-3 and TRBJ2-1, with D tentatively TRBD1 (6 bases). The germline V gene encodes CDR1 NNHDY and CDR2 SYVADS. V shed 4 bases and J shed 1 base, with 12 bases lying between them. This CDR3 region has 15 residues. CDR3 region: CASSPQGRNYAEQFF. The CDR3 DNA, read in part, is TGTGCCAGCAGTCCGCAGGGGAGGAACTATGCTGAGCAGTTC.

For this clone: The gene names given are mouse names. The read terminates 1 residue before the CDR3 end, so the remaining end is supplied by the germline J gene. The V and J genes are TRBV3 and TRBJ2-4; weak D call: TRBD1 (5 bases). The germline CDR1 and CDR2 sequences are SNHLY and FYNGKV (reference sequence). There are 14 residues in the CDR3. V was cut by 5 bases and J by 2 bases, with 11 bases left in between. CDR3 loop: CASSPRTTQNTLYF. The sequenced part of the CDR3 DNA is TGTGCCAGCAGCCCGCGGACAACTCAAAACACCTTGTAC.

A word on this clone: All gene names here are mouse names. Read coverage stops 1 residue before the CDR3 terminus; the germline J gene supplies the remainder. The J gene is TRBJ2-4, the V gene TRBV5, with 12 bases fitting TRBD2. Germline assignment: CDR1 LGHNA and CDR2 YNLKQL (reference sequence). The CDR3 loop spans 16 amino acids. V gave up 0 bases and J gave up 3 bases; unmatched junction bases: 1. CDR3: CASSQEGTGGQNTLYF. Partial CDR3 DNA: TGTGCCAGCAGCCAAGAGGGGACTGGGGGGCAAAACACCTTGTAC.

In regard to this clone: Each gene name is a mouse one. The CDR3 extends 1 residue past the end of the read, so its final part is completed from the germline J gene. V usage is TRBV13-2 and J usage is TRBJ2-1; 10 bases map to TRBD2. CDR3 length: 14 residues. Germline V gene sequence: CDR1 NNHNN, CDR2 SYGAGS (reference sequence). The trim removed 3 bases at V and 4 bases at J, leaving 1 base unmatched. CDR3 DNA (partial): TGTGCCAGCGGTGCGACTGGGGGGTATGCTGAGCAGTTC. It encodes CASGATGGYAEQF. Given in full, the CDR3 is CASGATGGYAEQFF.

This clone showed up just a few times. The germline and genes are mouse ones. The CDR3 loop is CASGDADRNYEQYF. The sequenced CDR3 bases are TGTGCCAGCGGTGATGCGGACAGAAACTATGAACAGTAC. The chain couples TRBV13-2 to TRBJ2-7, with D possibly matching TRBD1 (6 bases). The read falls 1 residue short of the CDR3 end, and the missing part is taken from the germline J gene. There are 14 residues in the CDR3. With 0 bases removed from V and 3 bases from J, the gap between germline ends came to 10 bases. Germline V gives CDR1 NNHNN, CDR2 SYGAGS (reference sequence).

In its sample, this clone was seen a few times. Any gene name here is a mouse gene name. The missing CDR3 end, 1 residue past where the read stops, is filled in from the germline J gene. The chain carries TRBV19 and TRBJ1-3, with D unresolved. V dropped 0 bases and J dropped 0 bases, with 4 bases sitting between them. CDR1 is FNHDT and CDR2 is SITEND in the germline V gene (reference sequence). The CDR3 is made up of 14 amino acids. The sequenced CDR3 bases are TGTGCCAGCAGTATAGGCAGTTCTGGAAATACGCTCTAT. Protein product: CASSIGSSGNTLY. The CDR3 in its entirety is CASSIGSSGNTLYF.

The count of this clone is one. The genes are named according to mouse. The sequence runs out 1 residue before the end of the CDR3; the remainder is reconstructed from the germline J gene. This sequence joins TRBV3 and TRBJ2-4, with D unclear. Germline CDR1 SNHLY, CDR2 FYNGKV (reference sequence). This CDR3 is 13 amino acids long. The ends were cut back, 5 bases at V and 0 bases at J, with 6 bases in the middle. The sequenced part of the CDR3 DNA is TGTGCCAGCAGCCCACGGAGTCAAAACACCTTGTAC. The encoded protein is CASSPRSQNTLY. The CDR3 reads in full as CASSPRSQNTLYF.

As regards this clone: Each gene name is a mouse one. The CDR3 end lies 1 residue beyond the end of the read and is filled in from the germline J gene. The V call is TRBV19, the J call TRBJ2-5; 11 bases fit TRBD2. This CDR3 is built from 14 residues. V shed 6 bases, J shed 2 bases, and the junction held 2 bases outside the gene matches. Germline loops: CDR1 FNHDT, CDR2 SITEND (reference sequence). The sequenced CDR3 bases are TGTGCCAGCAAGGACTGGGGGGTCCAAGACACCCAGTAC. Translating it yields CASKDWGVQDTQY. The CDR3 in its entirety is CASKDWGVQDTQYF.

As regards this clone: Gene names are mouse gene names. Sequencing ends 1 residue short of the CDR3 end; the germline J gene provides the rest. The V gene is TRBV5, the J gene TRBJ2-3, with 8 bases fitting TRBD2. Trimming cost V 0 bases and J 1 base; bases outside gene matches: 3. The germline gives CDR1 LGHNA, CDR2 YNLKQL (reference sequence). The CDR3 extends over 16 amino acids. Partial CDR3 DNA: TGTGCCAGCAGCCAAGAGGGTGGGGGGGGTGCAGAAACGCTGTAT. This gives the protein CASSQEGGGGAETLY. The full CDR3 protein reads CASSQEGGGGAETLYF.

This clone was recorded only once. Mouse gene names apply. The read stops 1 residue short of the end of the CDR3; the missing end is completed from the germline J gene. V gene TRBV29 combines with J gene TRBJ2-5; 8 bases align to TRBD1. This CDR3 is built from 15 residues. Per the germline V gene, CDR1 is MSHET and CDR2 is SYDVDS. Trimming at V came to 5 bases and at J to 2 bases, leaving 6 bases not matched to a gene. Here the CDR3 reads CASSPGGSGQDTQYF. The sequenced part of the CDR3 DNA is TGTGCTAGCAGTCCAGGGGGCAGCGGCCAAGACACCCAGTAC. Supplemented by reference TRBV29 and TRBJ2-5, the full variable domain reads DMKVTQMPRYLIKRMGENVLLECGQDMSHETMYWYRQDPGLGLQLIYISYDVDSNSEGDIPKGYRVSRKKREHFSLILDSAKTNQTSVYFCASSPGGSGQDTQYFGPGTRLLVL.

As for this clone: Any gene name here is a mouse gene name. The CDR3 is cut off 1 residue early in the read; its end comes from the germline J gene. This chain joins TRBV13-1 and TRBJ2-4; 7 nucleotides match TRBD2. Germline lookup yields CDR1 NSHNY and CDR2 SYGAGN. The CDR3 runs 17 residues. V lost 0 bases, J lost 1 base, and 8 bases stayed unmatched. The CDR3 region is CASSDAGGGGGQNTLYF. The sequenced part of the CDR3 DNA is TGTGCCAGCAGTGATGCTGGGGGAGGAGGGGGTCAAAACACCTTGTAC.

Points on this clone: Any gene name here is a mouse gene name. The read stops 1 residue short of the end of the CDR3; the missing end is completed from the germline J gene. The chain recombines TRBV17 with TRBJ2-7; 8 nucleotides line up with TRBD2. V trimming: 1 base; J trimming: 1 base; junction bases outside the gene matches: 6. This CDR3 has 16 amino acids. CDR1 MNHDT and CDR2 YYDKIL come from the germline V gene. The CDR3 sequence: CASSRVGGGISYEQYF. Partial CDR3 DNA: TGTGCTAGCAGTAGAGTGGGGGGGGGTATTTCCTATGAACAGTAC.

This clone has a handful of counts. The gene names given are mouse names. The read comes to an end 1 residue before the CDR3 does, leaving the germline J gene to fill in the end. The chain has TRBV1 and TRBJ2-1; D gene ambiguous. The CDR3 sequence is 13 residues long. Germline V CDR1 and CDR2: NSQYPW, LRSPGD (reference sequence). V was clipped by 0 bases and J by 1 base, with 1 base between them. The CDR3 is CTCSAENYAEQFF. The CDR3 bases that were read are TGCACCTGCAGTGCAGAAAACTATGCTGAGCAGTTC. Using reference TRBV1 and TRBJ2-1 for the parts outside the CDR3, the full variable domain is VTLLEQNPRWRLVPRGQAVNLRCILKNSQYPWMSWYQQDLQKQLQWLFTLRSPGDKEVKSLPGADYLATRVTDTELRLQVANMSQGRTLYCTCSAENYAEQFFGPGTRLTVL.

This clone was picked up a small number of times. Mouse germline and gene names are used. The read ends 1 residue early relative to the CDR3; the germline J gene fills the gap. This rearrangement joins TRBV3 to TRBJ2-7; TRBD2 agrees at 9 bases. This CDR3 region has 13 residues. The V gene end was trimmed by 5 bases and the J gene end by 7 bases; junction bases not matched to a gene: 6. Germline V lookup: CDR1 SNHLY, CDR2 FYNGKV (reference sequence). CDR3 DNA (partial): TGTGCCAGCAGCCCCGGGACTGGGAGAGAACAGTAC. This translates into CASSPGTGREQY. The full CDR3 reads CASSPGTGREQYF.

Only one count was recorded for this clone. These gene names are mouse names. The observed sequence ends 1 residue before the CDR3 terminus, with the missing tail filled in from the germline J gene. V gene TRBV5 combines with J gene TRBJ1-4; 10 bases map to TRBD1. In germline, CDR1 is LGHNA, CDR2 YNLKQL (reference sequence). V was pared by 4 bases and J by 3 bases, with 2 bases of the junction left unmatched. This CDR3 comprises 15 residues. CDR3 DNA (partial): TGTGCCAGCAGCCCCGACAGGGGGCCCAACGAAAGATTATTT. It translates to CASSPDRGPNERLF. The whole CDR3 is CASSPDRGPNERLFF.

This clone was seen a few times. All gene names here are mouse names. From the germline J gene comes the end of the CDR3, since the read stops 1 residue before it. V is TRBV14 and J is TRBJ2-7, with 11 nucleotides matching TRBD2. J gave up 3 bases and V 5 bases, and 4 bases lay outside the gene matches. CDR3 length equals 14 residues. Germline V lookup: CDR1 SGHDT, CDR2 FRDEAV. The CDR3 sequence is CASRPGTGGYEQYF. CDR3 DNA, as far as it was read: TGTGCCAGCAGACCCGGGACTGGGGGCTATGAACAGTAC.

With regard to this clone: Gene names are the mouse ones. Sequencing ends 1 residue short of the CDR3 end; the germline J gene provides the rest. The rearrangement joins TRBV12-1 to TRBJ2-4; D not certain. The CDR3 totals 14 residues. Germline CDR1 reads SGHSN; CDR2 reads HYEKVE. Trimming left V 0 bases short and J 0 bases short, with 6 bases between. The CDR3 protein is CASSLEDSQNTLYF. The CDR3 DNA, read in part, is TGTGCCAGCTCTCTCGAGGATAGTCAAAACACCTTGTAC. Supplemented by reference TRBV12-1 and TRBJ2-4, the full variable domain reads DSGVVQSPRHIIKEKGGRSVLTCIPISGHSNVVWYQQTLGKELKFLIQHYEKVERDKGFLPSRFSVQQFDDYHSEMNMSALELEDSAMYFCASSLEDSQNTLYFGAGTRLSVL.

On this clone itself: Any gene name here is a mouse gene name. Read coverage stops 1 residue before the CDR3 terminus; the germline J gene supplies the remainder. The chain couples TRBV3 to TRBJ1-3; no reliable D call. Germline-derived CDR1 and CDR2 are SNHLY and FYNGKV (reference sequence). V lost 4 bases and J lost 0, with 7 bases in between. This CDR3 is 14 amino acids long. CDR3 amino acids: CASSSGASGNTLYF. Incomplete CDR3 DNA: TGTGCCAGCAGCTCGGGAGCTTCTGGAAATACGCTCTAT. Full variable domain (rest looked up from reference TRBV3 and TRBJ1-3): GPKVLQIPSHQIIDMGQMVTLNCDPVSNHLYFYWYKQILGQQMEFLVNFYNGKVMEKSKLFKDQFSVERPDGSYFTLKIQPTALEDSAVYFCASSSGASGNTLYFGEGSRLIVV.

On this clone itself: Gene labels here are mouse ones. Read coverage stops 1 residue before the CDR3 terminus; the germline J gene supplies the remainder. The genes are TRBV5 and TRBJ2-7, with D possibly TRBD1 on 5 matching bases. The CDR3 loop spans 14 amino acids. V lost 0 bases and J lost 4, with 10 bases in between. The germline CDR1 and CDR2 sequences are LGHNA and YNLKQL (reference sequence). The sequenced part of the CDR3 DNA is TGTGCCAGCAGCCAAGATCCGGACACTTATGAACAGTAC. Encoded protein: CASSQDPDTYEQY. The full CDR3 protein is CASSQDPDTYEQYF.

Concerning this clone: Germline and genes: mouse. Read coverage stops 1 residue before the CDR3 terminus; the germline J gene supplies the remainder. The chain combines TRBV19 with TRBJ1-4, with 7 bases lining up with TRBD1. Trimming at V came to 1 base and at J to 4 bases, leaving 4 bases not matched to a gene. Germline V lookup: CDR1 FNHDT, CDR2 SITEND (reference sequence). This CDR3 region has 15 residues. The DNA read from the CDR3 is TGTGCCAGCAGTATAAAGGGGGCGGGCAACGAAAGATTATTT. Encoded protein: CASSIKGAGNERLF. The CDR3 reads in full as CASSIKGAGNERLFF. Drawing the rest from reference TRBV19 and TRBJ1-4, the complete variable domain is GGIITQTPKFLIGQEGQKLTLKCQQNFNHDTMYWYRQDSGKGLRLIYYSITENDLQKGDLSEGYDASREKKSSFSLTVTSAQKNEMAVFLCASSIKGAGNERLFFGHGTKLSVL.

In this sample, this clone turned up a few times. Germline and genes: mouse. The observed sequence ends 1 residue before the CDR3 terminus, with the missing tail filled in from the germline J gene. The chain combines TRBV13-2 with TRBJ2-3; D ambiguous. The germline gives CDR1 NNHNN, CDR2 SYGAGS (reference sequence). The CDR3 contains 13 residues. V was clipped by 2 bases and J by 0 bases, with 4 bases between them. Here the CDR3 reads CASGETSAETLYF. The CDR3 DNA, read in part, is TGTGCCAGCGGTGAGACTAGTGCAGAAACGCTGTAT.

For this clone: Gene names are the mouse ones. Read sequence stops 1 residue before the CDR3 end, and the germline J gene provides the missing end. The chain couples TRBV5 to TRBJ1-1; D may be TRBD1 (5 bases). V was trimmed by 4 bases and J by 1 base, leaving 7 bases between them. CDR1 LGHNA and CDR2 YNLKQL come from the germline V gene (reference sequence). The CDR3 is made up of 13 amino acids. CDR3 sequence: CASSPDRNTEVFF. Incomplete CDR3 DNA: TGTGCCAGCAGCCCCGACAGGAACACAGAAGTCTTC.